These 23 T cell receptor beta chains came from one sample sequenced in a study of blood T cell repertoires in COVID-19. TCRdb's table, derived via immunoSEQ multiplex PCR, lists solely in-frame clones and lacks some. The table lists more than 60,000 clones, roughly four fifths of them singletons. The sample comprised peripheral blood. These TCRs come from a man aged 55 to 70 with acute or convalescent COVID-19.

This chain uses TRBV27 with TRBJ1-1; 7 bases agree with TRBD1. V trimming: 5 bases; J trimming: 0 bases; junction bases outside the gene matches: 6. Germline values: CDR1 MNHEY, CDR2 SMNVEV (reference sequence). CDR3 length: 15 residues. The CDR3 protein is CASSRRQGLNTEAFF. CDR3 bases: TGTGCCAGCAGTCGTAGACAGGGCTTGAACACTGAAGCTTTCTTT.

This clone was detected only once. The chain joins TRBV14 to TRBJ2-3, with TRBD2 matching 12 bases. Germline V gene sequence: CDR1 SGHDN, CDR2 FVKESK. V shed 4 bases, J shed 7 bases, and the junction held 6 bases outside the gene matches. CDR3 length: 15 residues. The CDR3 DNA is TGTGCCAGCAGCCTAGGGACTAGCGGGTTGTATACGCAGTATTTT. Protein product: CASSLGTSGLYTQYF.

The V gene is TRBV12-3 or TRBV12-4, the J gene TRBJ2-5; the match to TRBD1 covers 8 bases. Trimming took 6 bases from V and 4 from J; bases not matched to a gene: 4. The CDR3 contains 13 residues. CDR3 nucleotide sequence: TGTGCCAGCAGCCTCAGGGGGCGAGAGACCCAGTACTTC. Protein sequence: CASSLRGRETQYF.

This clone was counted once. V usage is TRBV10-3 and J usage is TRBJ1-3; 7 bases match TRBD1. The J segment lost 2 bases and the V segment lost 9 bases, leaving 1 base of the junction unmatched. CDR1 is ENHRY, CDR2 SYGVKD, per germline. This CDR3 comprises 12 residues. The CDR3 DNA sequence: TGTGCCATTCAGGGGGCTGGAAACACCATATATTTT. Protein: CAIQGAGNTIYF.

This clone showed up just a few times. This chain joins TRBV7-2 and TRBJ1-2; D remains ambiguous. CDR1 is SGHTA and CDR2 is FQGNSA in the germline V gene. The CDR3 length is 15 residues. V was pared by 0 bases and J by 5 bases, with 13 bases between. DNA for the CDR3: TGTGCCAGCAGCTTAGCACTCGGGGTTCAATATGGCTACACCTTC. Translation: CASSLALGVQYGYTF. The whole variable domain, filled in from reference TRBV7-2 and TRBJ1-2, reads GAGVSQSPSNKVTEKGKDVELRCDPISGHTALYWYRQSLGQGLEFLIYFQGNSAPDKSGLPSDRFSAERTGGSVSTLTIQRTQQEDSAVYLCASSLALGVQYGYTFGSGTRLTVV.

The CDR3 protein is CASSAQGSGNTIYF. The CDR3 coding sequence is TGTGCCAGCAGCGCCCAGGGTTCTGGAAACACCATATATTTT. The gene calls are TRBV9 and TRBJ1-3, with D possibly matching TRBD1 (5 bases). Between the trimmed V and J ends, which lost 3 bases and 1 base, there was a span of 8 bases. The V gene's germline CDR1 is SGDLS and CDR2 YYNGEE. The CDR3 contains 14 residues.

The J gene is TRBJ2-1, the V gene TRBV5-1, with TRBD1 identical over 9 bases. The germline CDR1 and CDR2 sequences are SGHRS and YFSETQ. The CDR3 contains 15 residues. V lost 2 bases and J lost 7; bases outside the gene matches: 7. The CDR3 coding sequence is TGCGCCAGCAGCTTAATGAACAGGGGGCAAAATGAGCAGTTCTTC. This translates into CASSLMNRGQNEQFF. The full variable domain, with the rest looked up from reference TRBV5-1 and TRBJ2-1, is KAGVTQTPRYLIKTRGQQVTLSCSPISGHRSVSWYQQTPGQGLQFLFEYFSETQRNKGNFPGRFSGRQFSNSRSEMNVSTLELGDSALYLCASSLMNRGQNEQFFGPGTRLTVL.

The CDR3 DNA follows: TGTGCCAGTAGTACCCCGCGGGGAGGGGATGGAGGGCCCCAGCATTTT. Protein product: CASSTPRGGDGGPQHF. J is TRBJ1-5 and V is TRBV19; a weak D match, TRBD1 (5 bases). V lost 4 bases and J lost 9, with 22 bases in between. The CDR3 covers 16 residues. Germline V gives CDR1 LNHDA, CDR2 SQIVND (reference sequence).

This rearrangement joins TRBV19 to TRBJ2-1; perhaps TRBD2 as D (6 bases). The germline V and J ends were trimmed by 8 bases and 6 bases, with 17 bases remaining between them. In germline, CDR1 is LNHDA, CDR2 SQIVND (reference sequence). The CDR3 is 14 residues long. CDR3 in DNA: TGTGCCAGTGGGCCACCGGGACTTCTCAATGAGCAGTTCTTC. The encoded protein is CASGPPGLLNEQFF.

The chain is built from TRBV19 and TRBJ1-2; D uncertain. This CDR3 has 13 residues. Germline CDR1 reads LNHDA; CDR2 reads SQIVND (reference sequence). The V gene lost 0 bases and the J gene lost 2 bases, with 4 bases spanning the gap. This CDR3 is CASSIERNYGYTF. CDR3 bases: TGTGCCAGTAGTATAGAGAGAAACTATGGCTACACCTTC.

Points on this clone: Other DNA sequences in the same sample also yield this CDR3. The chain joins TRBV28 to TRBJ2-1, with D possibly being TRBD2 (5 bases). Looked up from germline, CDR1 is MDHEN and CDR2 is SYDVKM. Trimming pared 6 bases from V and 8 bases from J, leaving 20 bases between. The CDR3 consists of 15 residues. CDR3 DNA: TGTGCCAGCAGCGGGCCCGGCGGGCCTAGGGATGAGCAGTTCTTC. The encoded protein is CASSGPGGPRDEQFF.

With respect to this clone: The same CDR3 arises from other DNA sequences in this sample as well. The genes are TRBV12-3 or TRBV12-4 and TRBJ1-1; D uncertain. The V end lost 2 bases, the J end lost 5 bases, and 6 bases lay between the germline ends. This CDR3 has 12 amino acids. The CDR3 DNA follows: TGTGCCAGCAGTTTAACGGGTACTGAAGCTTTCTTT. Protein product: CASSLTGTEAFF.

The rearrangement uses TRBV5-4 and TRBJ1-3; D gene unclear. The V gene's germline CDR1 is SGHNT and CDR2 YYREEE (reference sequence). This CDR3 has 14 residues. The germline V and J ends were trimmed by 0 bases and 4 bases, with 8 bases remaining between them. The chain's CDR3 is CASSLDGAGNTIYF. CDR3 nucleotide sequence: TGTGCCAGCAGCTTGGACGGAGCGGGAAACACCATATATTTT. Full variable domain (remainder filled in from reference TRBV5-4 and TRBJ1-3): ETGVTQSPTHLIKTRGQQVTLRCSSQSGHNTVSWYQQALGQGPQFIFQYYREEENGRGNFPPRFSGLQFPNYSSELNVNALELDDSALYLCASSLDGAGNTIYFGEGSWLTVV.

The V gene is TRBV19, the J gene TRBJ2-2, with 9 bases fitting TRBD2. The CDR3 contains 17 residues. Germline assignment: CDR1 LNHDA and CDR2 SQIVND (reference sequence). V lost 3 bases and J lost 0; bases outside the gene matches: 5. Here the CDR3 reads CASSIRSSGTNTGELFF. In DNA, the CDR3 is TGTGCCAGTAGTATTCGGTCTAGCGGGACGAACACCGGGGAGCTGTTTTTT.

The V call is TRBV6-6, the J call TRBJ2-7, with 7 bases matching TRBD1. The CDR3 covers 12 residues. The V gene's germline CDR1 is MNHNY and CDR2 SVGAGI (reference sequence). After removal of 6 bases from V and 4 bases from J, the junction contained 3 bases not matched to a gene. The CDR3 spells CASSPTGYEQYF. Here the CDR3 DNA reads TGTGCCAGCAGCCCGACAGGGTACGAGCAGTACTTC.

V usage is TRBV5-1 and J usage is TRBJ2-3, with 13 bases lining up with TRBD2. There are 19 residues in the CDR3. After removal of 0 bases from V and 2 bases from J, the junction contained 9 bases not matched to a gene. Germline V gene lookup returns CDR1 SGHRS and CDR2 YFSETQ. Here the CDR3 reads CASSLEGTSGDPLTDTQYF. The CDR3 coding sequence is TGCGCCAGCAGCTTGGAGGGGACTAGCGGGGACCCCCTCACAGATACGCAGTATTTT.

The chain has TRBV3-1 (or the pseudogene TRBV3-2) and TRBJ1-6; 7 nucleotides match TRBD1. Germline V gives CDR1 LGHDT, CDR2 YNNKEL (reference sequence). Trimming took 4 bases from V and 7 from J; bases not matched to a gene: 4. CDR3 size: 14 residues. CDR3 in DNA: TGTGCCAGCAGCCCCGGGACAGCGAATTCACCCCTCCACTTT. This sequence encodes CASSPGTANSPLHF.

J is TRBJ1-2 and V is TRBV5-1; 7 positions agree with TRBD1. V shed 5 bases, J shed 4 bases, and the junction held 11 bases outside the gene matches. The germline gives CDR1 SGHRS, CDR2 YFSETQ. This CDR3 spans 15 amino acids. CDR3 DNA: TGCGCCAGCAGTCCGGGACAGCAGAATTTCTATGGCTACACCTTC. Translating it yields CASSPGQQNFYGYTF.

The J gene is TRBJ2-3, the V gene TRBV11-2; tentatively, D is TRBD2 (6 bases). Germline lookup yields CDR1 SGHAT and CDR2 FQNNGV. V was clipped by 6 bases and J by 10 bases, with 23 bases between them. CDR3 length equals 15 residues. The CDR3 DNA reads TGTGCCAGCAGATCCCCCGCGGGACGTACGAGTCCGCAGTATTTT. Protein sequence: CASRSPAGRTSPQYF.

V gene TRBV4-3 combines with J gene TRBJ1-2; D uncertain. The germline V gene encodes CDR1 LGHNA and CDR2 YSLEER. The CDR3 totals 15 residues. Trimming took off 0 bases at V and 5 bases at J, with 13 bases between the two ends. As DNA, the CDR3 is TGCGCCAGCAGCCAAGAGCGACAAACACTTTATGGCTACACCTTC. Residues: CASSQERQTLYGYTF.

This clone was detected a few times. The J gene is TRBJ2-3, the V gene TRBV7-2, with no clear D. The CDR3 is 13 residues long. Deletions cut 4 bases from V and 0 bases from J, with 5 bases between. CDR1 is SGHTA, CDR2 FQGNSA, per germline. The CDR3 spells CASSSSSTDTQYF. For the CDR3, the DNA is TGTGCCAGCAGCTCCAGTAGCACAGATACGCAGTATTTT.

The chain is built from TRBV9 and TRBJ2-2; 10 bases are shared with TRBD2. The CDR3 loop spans 18 amino acids. V was clipped by 0 bases and J by 1 base; unmatched bases: 6. Germline values: CDR1 SGDLS, CDR2 YYNGEE. The CDR3 DNA is TGTGCCAGCAGCGTAGGGGCTAGCGGGAGCCTGAACACCGGGGAGCTGTTTTTT. Encoded protein: CASSVGASGSLNTGELFF.

In DNA form, the CDR3 reads TGTGCCAGCAGCACACAGGGCGAACAGCCCCAGCATTTT. As protein: CASSTQGEQPQHF. V is TRBV6-6 and J is TRBJ1-5, with a weak D call TRBD1 (6 bases). Germline loops: CDR1 MNHNY, CDR2 SVGAGI (reference sequence). V gave up 6 bases and J gave up 7 bases, with 13 bases separating them. This CDR3 has 13 amino acids.